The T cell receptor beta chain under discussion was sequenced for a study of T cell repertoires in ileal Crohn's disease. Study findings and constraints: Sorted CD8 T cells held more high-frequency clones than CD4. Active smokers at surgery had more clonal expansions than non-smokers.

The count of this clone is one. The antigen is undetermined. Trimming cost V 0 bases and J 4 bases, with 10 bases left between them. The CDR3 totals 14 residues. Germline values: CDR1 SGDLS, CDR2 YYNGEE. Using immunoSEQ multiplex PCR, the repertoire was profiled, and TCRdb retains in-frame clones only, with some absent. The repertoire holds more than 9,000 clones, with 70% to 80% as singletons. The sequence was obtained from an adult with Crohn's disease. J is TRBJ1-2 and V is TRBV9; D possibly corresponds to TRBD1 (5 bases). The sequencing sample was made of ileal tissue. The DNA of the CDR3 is TGTGCCAGCAGCGTAGCCACAGGATTCTATGGCTACACCTTC. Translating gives CASSVATGFYGYTF.